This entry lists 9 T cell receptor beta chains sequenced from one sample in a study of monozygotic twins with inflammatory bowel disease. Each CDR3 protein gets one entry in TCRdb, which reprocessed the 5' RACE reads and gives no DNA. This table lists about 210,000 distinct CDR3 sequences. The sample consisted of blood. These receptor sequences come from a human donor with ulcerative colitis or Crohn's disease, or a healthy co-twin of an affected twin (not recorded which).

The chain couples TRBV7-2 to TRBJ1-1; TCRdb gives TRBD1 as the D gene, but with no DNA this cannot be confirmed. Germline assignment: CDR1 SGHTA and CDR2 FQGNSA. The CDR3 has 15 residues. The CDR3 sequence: CASSLETGVVTEAFF. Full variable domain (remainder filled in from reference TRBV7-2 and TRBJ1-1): GAGVSQSPSNKVTEKGKDVELRCDPISGHTALYWYRQSLGQGLEFLIYFQGNSAPDKSGLPSDRFSAERTGGSVSTLTIQRTQQEDSAVYLCASSLETGVVTEAFFGQGTRLTVV.

CDR3 region: CASSRQAETQYF. The rearrangement joins TRBV7-9 to TRBJ2-5; the TRBD1 assignment by TCRdb is unverifiable without DNA. Germline V gene lookup returns CDR1 SEHNR and CDR2 FQNEAQ (reference sequence). The CDR3 totals 12 residues.

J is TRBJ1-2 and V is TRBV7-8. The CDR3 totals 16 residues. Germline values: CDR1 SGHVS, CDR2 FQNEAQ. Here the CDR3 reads CASSSGSGTRNYGYTF.

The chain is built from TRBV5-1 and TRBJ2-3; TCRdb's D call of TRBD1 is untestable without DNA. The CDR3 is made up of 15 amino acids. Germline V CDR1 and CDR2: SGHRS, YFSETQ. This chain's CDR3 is CASSGNGQGTDTQYF.

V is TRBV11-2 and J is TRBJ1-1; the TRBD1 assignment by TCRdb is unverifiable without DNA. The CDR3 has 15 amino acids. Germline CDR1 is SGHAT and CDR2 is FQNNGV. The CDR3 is CASSPRTGVGSEAFF.

The chain's CDR3 is CASSSSFSGGAVSIQYF. This chain uses TRBV5-1 with TRBJ2-4; TCRdb's D gene call, TRBD2, goes unchecked for lack of DNA. CDR3 length equals 17 residues. CDR1 and CDR2 (germline): SGHRS, YFSETQ.

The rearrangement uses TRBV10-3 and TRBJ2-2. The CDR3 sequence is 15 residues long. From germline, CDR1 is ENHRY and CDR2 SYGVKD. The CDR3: CAISELGTDTGELFF.

The chain's CDR3 is CASRLGHLSWNTEAFF. This chain uses TRBV12-2 with TRBJ1-1. TRBV12-2 is assigned pseudogene status. The CDR3 consists of 16 residues.

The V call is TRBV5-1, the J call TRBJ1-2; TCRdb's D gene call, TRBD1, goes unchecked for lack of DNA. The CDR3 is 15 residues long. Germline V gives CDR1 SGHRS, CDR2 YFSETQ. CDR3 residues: CASSLEGQGGGSYTF.